These 8 T cell receptor beta chains share one sample of origin, sequenced in a study of T cells in Graves' hyperthyroidism and ophthalmopathy. The source material, RNA transcripts, was used to amplify TCR beta CDR3 regions. With the HTBI primer set, the TCR CDR3 went through a first round of RT-PCR. TCRdb redid the calling of the multiplex PCR reads with MiXCR, one entry per CDR3 protein. The sample lists approximately 700,000 distinct CDR3 sequences, less than 45% seen once, with 7% to 7.5% in the top ten. Material: peripheral blood or thyroid tissue (not recorded which). All receptors come from an adult man with Graves' disease, either hyperthyroidism or ophthalmopathy (not recorded which).

Comment on this clonotype: A read error is possible here, since a much larger clone lies one base away. The chain couples TRBV6-5 to TRBJ1-5, with D perhaps matching TRBD1 (6 bases). The CDR3 is 15 amino acids. Germline V gives CDR1 MNHEY, CDR2 SVGAGI. The CDR3 nucleotides read TGTGCCACCAGTTCTTCGACAGGAAACAATCAGCCCCAGCATTTT. Protein product: CATSSSTGNNQPQHF.

In this sample, this clonotype turned up many times. The V call is TRBV12-3 or TRBV12-4, the J call TRBJ1-5; D unresolved. Between the trimmed V and J ends, which lost 5 bases and 0 bases, there was a span of 8 bases. The CDR3 has 14 residues. The CDR3 is CASSLSVSNQPQHF. The CDR3 region has the DNA TGTGCCAGCAGTCTAAGTGTTAGCAATCAGCCCCAGCATTTT.

The sample holds a few counts of this clonotype. The chain uses TRBV5-1 and TRBJ1-1; tentatively, D is TRBD1 (6 bases). The CDR3 extends over 16 amino acids. Trimming removed 7 bases from V and 1 base from J, with 20 bases in between. Looked up from germline, CDR1 is SGHRS and CDR2 is YFSETQ. CDR3 DNA sequence: TGCGCCAGCCGATACTTCCAGGGGTTGGGGAACACTGAAGCTTTCTTT. Protein: CASRYFQGLGNTEAFF.

The chain recombines TRBV29-1 with TRBJ2-2; possible D gene TRBD1, 6 bases. Per the germline V gene, CDR1 is SQVTM and CDR2 is ANQGSEA. V was pared by 6 bases and J by 4 bases, with 9 bases between. The CDR3 contains 12 residues. Here the CDR3 DNA reads TGCAGCGTGAACAGGGCCACCGGGGAGCTGTTTTTT. It codes for CSVNRATGELFF.

The V call is TRBV7-2, the J call TRBJ1-2; TRBD1 agrees at 8 bases. V lost 5 bases and J lost 8; bases outside the gene matches: 13. In germline, CDR1 is SGHTA, CDR2 FQGNSA. This CDR3 comprises 15 residues. The CDR3 coding sequence is TGTGCCAGCAGCCTGATACCGCCGACAGGGGACGGCTACACCTTC. It is translated as CASSLIPPTGDGYTF.

In this sample, this clonotype turned up many times. The chain combines TRBV12-3 or TRBV12-4 with TRBJ1-2; 8 nucleotides agree with TRBD1. This CDR3 contains 13 residues. The V segment lost 6 bases and the J segment 4 bases; nucleotides outside the gene matches: 4. The CDR3: CASRMQGAYGYTF. The DNA of the CDR3 is TGTGCCAGCAGAATGCAGGGGGCCTATGGCTACACCTTC.

This chain links TRBV10-3 with TRBJ2-5, with D uncertain. The CDR3 has 12 residues. CDR1 ENHRY and CDR2 SYGVKD come from the germline V gene. V was shortened by 5 bases and J by 2 bases, with 6 bases between the two germline ends. The DNA of the CDR3 is TGTGCCATCAGTCCCTGGCAAGAGACCCAGTACTTC. Translating it yields CAISPWQETQYF.

This clonotype was counted a few times. The CDR3 reads CASSPRTVNYGYTF. CDR3 bases: TGTGCCAGCAGCCCACGGACAGTCAACTATGGCTACACCTTC. The rearrangement uses TRBV2 and TRBJ1-2, with D possibly being TRBD1 (6 bases). Germline lookup yields CDR1 SNHLY and CDR2 FYNNEI. Trimming cost V 6 bases and J 2 bases, with 13 bases left between them. The CDR3 has 14 amino acids. Complete variable domain (other parts from reference TRBV2 and TRBJ1-2): EPEVTQTPSHQVTQMGQEVILRCVPISNHLYFYWYRQILGQKVEFLVSFYNNEISEKSEIFDDQFSVERPDGSNFTLKIRSTKLEDSAMYFCASSPRTVNYGYTFGSGTRLTVV.